Presented here are 11 T cell receptor beta chains from one specimen sequenced in a study of blood T cell repertoires in COVID-19. Method: immunoSEQ multiplex PCR; TCRdb's copy keeps in-frame clones and lacks some. Of just over 150,000 clones listed, roughly 84% are singletons. What was sequenced was peripheral blood. Every receptor here comes from a woman between 45 and 65 years old with acute or convalescent COVID-19.

The chain combines TRBV6-1 with TRBJ2-1; TRBD2 matches 10 bases. Per the germline V gene, CDR1 is MNHNS and CDR2 is SASEGT. This CDR3 comprises 19 residues. V was clipped by 3 bases and J by 8 bases; unmatched bases: 19. The CDR3 here is CASSDPSHSVAGGRYEQFF. The CDR3 nucleotides read TGTGCCAGCAGTGACCCCTCGCACTCTGTAGCGGGAGGTAGGTATGAGCAGTTCTTC.

The J gene is TRBJ2-1, the V gene TRBV11-1, with D possibly TRBD1 on 6 matching bases. Germline CDR1 and CDR2: SGHAT and FQDESV (reference sequence). The V gene lost 4 bases and the J gene lost 4 bases, with 17 bases spanning the gap. There are 16 residues in the CDR3. The CDR3 DNA follows: TGTGCCAGCAGCTCTCAGGGGATGGGGAAATACAATGAGCAGTTCTTC. Translated, it gives CASSSQGMGKYNEQFF. Looking up the rest from reference TRBV11-1 and TRBJ2-1 gives the full variable domain: EAEVAQSPRYKITEKSQAVAFWCDPISGHATLYWYRQILGQGPELLVQFQDESVVDDSQLPKDRFSAERLKGVDSTLKIQPAELGDSAMYLCASSSQGMGKYNEQFFGPGTRLTVL.

This clone was picked up one time. The chain combines TRBV2 with TRBJ2-2, with 8 bases identical to TRBD1. The junction had 9 bases not matched to a gene; V was cut back by 6 bases and J by 3 bases. The length of the CDR3 is 16 residues. Germline V lookup: CDR1 SNHLY, CDR2 FYNNEI. DNA for the CDR3: TGTGCCAGCAGAAGATCGGGGACAGGTCACACCGGGGAGCTGTTTTTT. It specifies CASRRSGTGHTGELFF.

V gene TRBV6-7 combines with J gene TRBJ2-7, with D perhaps TRBD1 (6 bases). Being an ORF, TRBV6-7 has a function that is uncertain. The V end was cut by 10 bases, the J end by 1 base, with 17 bases between. The CDR3 has 14 residues. In DNA form, the CDR3 reads TGTGCCACCGTTAATTGGGACATTTCCTACGAGCAGTACTTC. Its protein is CATVNWDISYEQYF.

The V and J genes are TRBV4-3 and TRBJ1-4; D call uncertain. This CDR3 region has 15 residues. V lost 5 bases and J lost 7, with 17 bases in between. CDR1 is LGHNA and CDR2 is YSLEER in the germline V gene. The CDR3 sequence: CASSSREGLSEKLFF. CDR3 bases: TGCGCCAGCAGCTCACGGGAGGGTCTTTCTGAAAAACTGTTTTTT.

The count of this clone is one. This rearrangement joins TRBV12-5 to TRBJ2-1; D call uncertain. Germline CDR1 is LGHNT and CDR2 is FRNRAP. Trimming left V 7 bases short and J 0 bases short, with 10 bases between. The CDR3 is 14 amino acids. CDR3 coding DNA: TGTGCTAGTGCCCCGGGTTCCTCCTACAATGAGCAGTTCTTC. This gives the protein CASAPGSSYNEQFF.

V gene TRBV6-2 or TRBV6-3 combines with J gene TRBJ2-7; 7 bases are shared with TRBD1. V shed 4 bases, J shed 4 bases, and the junction held 10 bases outside the gene matches. The CDR3 is 15 residues long. Germline CDR1 MNHEY, CDR2 SVGEGT. The CDR3 coding sequence is TGTGCCAGCAGTTGGGGGACAGCCGTAACGTACGAGCAGTACTTC. Encoded protein: CASSWGTAVTYEQYF.

The chain uses TRBV6-2 or TRBV6-3 and TRBJ1-5, with D unresolved. This CDR3 has 13 amino acids. Germline loops: CDR1 MNHEY, CDR2 SVGEGT. V lost 4 bases and J lost 1, with 5 bases in between. The CDR3 loop is CASSSRSNQPQHF. CDR3 coding DNA: TGTGCCAGCAGTTCGAGGAGCAATCAGCCCCAGCATTTT.

The J gene is TRBJ1-1, the V gene TRBV27; 10 bases match TRBD1. Germline CDR1 MNHEY, CDR2 SMNVEV (reference sequence). V lost 6 bases and J lost 5; bases outside the gene matches: 9. This CDR3 contains 15 residues. CDR3 in DNA: TGTGCCAGCAGGCGTCCCGGGACAGGGGAGACTGAAGCTTTCTTT. It yields the protein CASRRPGTGETEAFF.

Comment on this clone: This CDR3 is also generated by other DNA sequences in the sample. The chain carries TRBV7-9 and TRBJ1-2; 8 bases are a match to TRBD1. V was clipped by 6 bases and J by 5 bases; unmatched bases: 5. The germline V gene encodes CDR1 SEHNR and CDR2 FQNEAQ (reference sequence). The CDR3 contains 13 residues. In nucleotides, the CDR3 is TGTGCCAGCAGTCTCGACAGGGGATATGGCTACACCTTC. Its protein product is CASSLDRGYGYTF.

The chain joins TRBV19 to TRBJ1-2; the match to TRBD1 covers 9 bases. Trimming at V came to 6 bases and at J to 8 bases, leaving 7 bases not matched to a gene. The CDR3 extends over 13 amino acids. Germline values: CDR1 LNHDA, CDR2 SQIVND (reference sequence). CDR3 region: CASSPRDRAGYTF. DNA of the CDR3: TGTGCCAGTAGCCCCCGGGACAGGGCGGGCTACACCTTC. Variable domain in full (rest from reference TRBV19 and TRBJ1-2): DGGITQSPKYLFRKEGQNVTLSCEQNLNHDAMYWYRQDPGQGLRLIYYSQIVNDFQKGDIAEGYSVSREKKESFPLTVTSAQKNPTAFYLCASSPRDRAGYTFGSGTRLTVV.